One and the same sample provided the 21 T cell receptor beta chains below, sequenced in a study of beta chain features in type 1 diabetes (dated by TCRdb to 2017 to 2018). No antigen has been identified for these receptors. The library was built by means of the immunoSEQ multiplex PCR assay. The entire amount of isolated RNA was reverse transcribed using the High Capacity cDNA Reverse Transcription Kit, so the sequenced TCRB transcripts were expressed ones. TCRdb provides this immuneACCESS table in a form limited to in-frame rearrangements. Some clones are lacking; in checked studies, under half of them reflect an unresolved V gene, and why the rest are absent is not known. Here the sample has roughly 400,000 clones; over 8.5% occur a single time. 0.55% to 0.75% of the sample belongs to the ten largest clones. Overall results and qualifications from the work: Type 1 diabetes patients showed a moderate but significant shortening of TCRB CDR3 length in all four CD4+ subsets.

The sample taken for sequencing was central memory CD4+ T cells from blood. All receptors derive from a man aged 30 to 39 with type 1 diabetes.

The CDR3 reads CASSHQGYGELFF. The CDR3 nucleotides read TGTGCCAGCAGCCATCAGGGGTACGGGGAGCTGTTTTTT. V is TRBV5-6 and J is TRBJ2-2, with a possible D match to TRBD1 (6 bases). Germline loops: CDR1 SGHDT, CDR2 YYEEEE. This CDR3 spans 13 amino acids. Trimming shortened V by 4 bases and J by 7 bases, and 11 bases separated the two germline ends.

This clone showed up just a few times. The chain employs TRBV27 and TRBJ2-2; perhaps TRBD1 as D (8 bases). Trimming left V 6 bases short and J 6 bases short, with 17 bases between. CDR3 length equals 15 residues. Germline V CDR1 and CDR2: MNHEY, SMNVEV (reference sequence). The CDR3 nucleotides read TGTGCCAGCAGCAACGACAGGGGAGGGGCCGGGGAGCTGTTTTTT. Translation gives CASSNDRGGAGELFF.

This clone appeared a few times. V is TRBV14 and J is TRBJ2-5; TRBD1 matches at 10 bases. Trimming cost V 3 bases and J 5 bases; bases outside gene matches: 9. The CDR3 contains 16 residues. Germline lookup yields CDR1 SGHDN and CDR2 FVKESK. CDR3 DNA: TGTGCCAGCAGCCAGGGGGACAGGGGAAGCTTCGAGACCCAGTACTTC. This codes for CASSQGDRGSFETQYF.

The chain couples TRBV11-2 to TRBJ1-5; 9 bases agree with TRBD1. CDR3 length equals 16 residues. Germline V gene lookup returns CDR1 SGHAT and CDR2 FQNNGV. The V segment lost 1 base and the J segment 7 bases; nucleotides outside the gene matches: 8. The CDR3: CASSLVVGQGEQPQHF. CDR3 nucleotide sequence: TGTGCCAGCAGCTTAGTCGTGGGACAGGGTGAACAGCCCCAGCATTTT.

This clone was counted many times. This sequence joins TRBV2 and TRBJ1-2, with 7 bases matching TRBD1. The V gene's germline CDR1 is SNHLY and CDR2 FYNNEI. J was trimmed by 2 bases and V by 6 bases; bases with no gene match: 6. This CDR3 has 14 residues. CDR3 DNA: TGTGCCAGCAGCGAACAGGGGAGGAACTATGGCTACACCTTC. It translates to CASSEQGRNYGYTF. Looking up the rest from reference TRBV2 and TRBJ1-2 gives the full variable domain: EPEVTQTPSHQVTQMGQEVILRCVPISNHLYFYWYRQILGQKVEFLVSFYNNEISEKSEIFDDQFSVERPDGSNFTLKIRSTKLEDSAMYFCASSEQGRNYGYTFGSGTRLTVV.

This clone was counted a few times. This chain links TRBV30 with TRBJ1-5, with D tentatively TRBD1 (5 bases). The CDR3 totals 14 residues. CDR1 and CDR2 (germline): GTSNPN, SVGIG (reference sequence). The germline V and J ends were trimmed by 4 bases and 5 bases, with 15 bases remaining between them. The CDR3 DNA follows: TGTGCCTGGACCCCCTGGGGCAGCTATCAGCCCCAGCATTTT. Translation: CAWTPWGSYQPQHF. The whole variable domain, filled in from reference TRBV30 and TRBJ1-5, reads SQTIHQWPATLVQPVGSPLSLECTVEGTSNPNLYWYRQAAGRGLQLLFYSVGIGQISSEVPQNLSASRPQDRQFILSSKKLLLSDSGFYLCAWTPWGSYQPQHFGDGTRLSIL.

This clone was counted only a few times. The chain employs TRBV10-3 and TRBJ2-7, with D perhaps TRBD2 (5 bases). The V end lost 0 bases, the J end lost 5 bases, and 14 bases lay between the germline ends. The CDR3 covers 15 residues. The germline V gene has CDR1 ENHRY and CDR2 SYGVKD. CDR3 DNA sequence: TGTGCCATCAGTGAGTCGGCGGTAAAGAGGGACGAGCAGTACTTC. Translated, it gives CAISESAVKRDEQYF.

The rearrangement uses TRBV10-1 and TRBJ2-5; D could derive from TRBD1 or TRBD2 (6 bases each). The V end lost 3 bases, the J end lost 2 bases, and 13 bases lay between the germline ends. The CDR3 has 15 residues. Per germline, CDR1 WNHNN and CDR2 SYGVQD (reference sequence). The CDR3 sequence is CASSDSGGGQETQYF. CDR3 DNA sequence: TGCGCCAGCAGTGATAGTGGAGGGGGTCAAGAGACCCAGTACTTC.

The table lists this clone with a few counts. The V gene is TRBV29-1, the J gene TRBJ2-1; possibly TRBD1 for D (6 bases). This CDR3 has 15 amino acids. The V end lost 3 bases, the J end lost 0 bases, and 12 bases lay between the germline ends. Germline CDR1 reads SQVTM; CDR2 reads ANQGSEA. The CDR3 region is CSVDGADSSYNEQFF. The CDR3 nucleotides are TGCAGCGTTGATGGAGCGGACAGCTCCTACAATGAGCAGTTCTTC.

This clone was counted only a few times. The V gene is TRBV6-5, the J gene TRBJ2-7; 14 bases are a match to TRBD2. From germline, CDR1 is MNHEY and CDR2 SVGAGI. Germline trimming cut 5 bases from V and 3 bases from J; bases unmatched to any gene: 3. The CDR3 spans 15 residues. The CDR3 reads CASSRTSGRYYEQYF. In nucleotides, the CDR3 is TGTGCCAGCAGTCGGACTAGCGGGAGGTACTACGAGCAGTACTTC.

The chain uses TRBV15 and TRBJ1-1; D is undetermined. This CDR3 spans 14 amino acids. V lost 5 bases and J lost 0, with 10 bases in between. Germline-derived CDR1 and CDR2 are LNHNV and YYDKDF (reference sequence). CDR3 residues: CATSESGLNTEAFF. The CDR3 nucleotides are TGTGCCACCAGCGAATCGGGCCTGAACACTGAAGCTTTCTTT.

The chain couples TRBV6-5 to TRBJ1-2, with 7 bases that match TRBD1. The V segment lost 6 bases and the J segment 13 bases; nucleotides outside the gene matches: 20. The CDR3 covers 15 residues. Germline-derived CDR1 and CDR2 are MNHEY and SVGAGI. The CDR3, as DNA: TGTGCCAGCAGCCCCTTCCAACCGATGGACAGGCGATGCACCTTC. This translates into CASSPFQPMDRRCTF.

This clone was recorded a few times. The CDR3 bases are TGTGCCAGCAGCGTAGGACTAGCGGGCACAGATACGCAGTATTTT. As protein: CASSVGLAGTDTQYF. The chain employs TRBV9 and TRBJ2-3; 9 positions agree with TRBD2. Germline CDR1 is SGDLS and CDR2 is YYNGEE. This CDR3 is built from 15 residues. Germline trimming cut 0 bases from V and 1 base from J; bases unmatched to any gene: 0. The full variable domain, completed using reference TRBV9 and TRBJ2-3, is DSGVTQTPKHLITATGQRVTLRCSPRSGDLSVYWYQQSLDQGLQFLIQYYNGEERAKGNILERFSAQQFPDLHSELNLSSLELGDSALYFCASSVGLAGTDTQYFGPGTRLTVL.

This clone was detected a few times. The chain uses TRBV28 and TRBJ1-2, with TRBD1 identical over 10 bases. The CDR3 extends over 14 amino acids. CDR1 MDHEN and CDR2 SYDVKM come from the germline V gene. CDR3: CAECGTGVNYGYTF. The CDR3 DNA sequence: TGTGCTGAGTGTGGGACAGGGGTTAACTATGGCTACACCTTC.

The chain uses TRBV6-6 and TRBJ1-2; 9 nucleotides match TRBD1. J lost 4 bases, V lost 10 bases, and 16 bases had no gene match. CDR1 MNHNY and CDR2 SVGAGI come from the germline V gene (reference sequence). The CDR3 sequence is 16 residues long. The CDR3 here is CATINLRGQGTYGYTF. DNA for the CDR3: TGTGCCACCATTAATCTCCGGGGACAGGGAACCTATGGCTACACCTTC.

In this sample, this clone turned up a few times. This chain uses TRBV5-4 with TRBJ2-7; 9 bases fit TRBD1. With 0 bases clipped from V and 0 bases from J, the junction kept 1 base outside the gene matches. CDR1 is SGHNT and CDR2 is YYREEE in the germline V gene (reference sequence). The CDR3 has 15 amino acids. The CDR3 region has the DNA TGTGCCAGCAGCTTGGAGGACAGGGGCTCCTACGAGCAGTACTTC. Encoded protein: CASSLEDRGSYEQYF.

Many counts were recorded for this clone. The same CDR3 can be traced to other DNA sequences in this sample. V is TRBV10-3 and J is TRBJ2-7, with D perhaps matching TRBD1 (5 bases). Germline values: CDR1 ENHRY, CDR2 SYGVKD. The V end was cut by 2 bases, the J end by 4 bases, with 9 bases between. This CDR3 is 13 amino acids long. The CDR3 DNA follows: TGTGCCATCAGTGAGGGCCAGGGATACGAGCAGTACTTC. This gives the protein CAISEGQGYEQYF.

This clone was seen more than once but under ten times. The gene calls are TRBV7-9 and TRBJ2-3; D call uncertain. The CDR3 totals 16 residues. V lost 5 bases to trimming and J lost 0 bases, with 15 bases between them. Per the germline V gene, CDR1 is SEHNR and CDR2 is FQNEAQ (reference sequence). The CDR3 nucleotides are TGTGCCAGCAGCCTAAATCAGCCCGGTAGCACAGATACGCAGTATTTT. Translation gives CASSLNQPGSTDTQYF.

Ten or more counts support this clone. The chain couples TRBV7-2 to TRBJ2-1; 13 bases fit TRBD2. V was clipped by 6 bases and J by 9 bases; unmatched bases: 5. The CDR3 extends over 14 amino acids. From germline, CDR1 is SGHTA and CDR2 FQGNSA. The CDR3 nucleotides are TGTGCCAGCAGTGACGGACTAGCGGGAGTTGAGCAGTTCTTC. Protein sequence: CASSDGLAGVEQFF.

The J gene is TRBJ2-3, the V gene TRBV2; D is possibly TRBD1 or TRBD2 (5 bases each). The V gene's germline CDR1 is SNHLY and CDR2 FYNNEI. The CDR3 spans 15 residues. Trimming took 6 bases from V and 6 from J, leaving 19 bases between them. DNA of the CDR3: TGTGCCAGCAGGGAGCAGCGGAGCTGGGGGGATACGCAGTATTTT. This translates into CASREQRSWGDTQYF.

In nucleotides, the CDR3 is TGCGCCAGCAGCTTGGAAGGAACGGGTGGGGGCAATCAGCCCCAGCATTTT. It specifies CASSLEGTGGGNQPQHF. This sequence joins TRBV5-1 and TRBJ1-5, with D hard to call. This CDR3 region has 17 residues. Trimming shortened V by 0 bases and J by 2 bases, and 15 bases separated the two germline ends. CDR1 SGHRS and CDR2 YFSETQ come from the germline V gene.